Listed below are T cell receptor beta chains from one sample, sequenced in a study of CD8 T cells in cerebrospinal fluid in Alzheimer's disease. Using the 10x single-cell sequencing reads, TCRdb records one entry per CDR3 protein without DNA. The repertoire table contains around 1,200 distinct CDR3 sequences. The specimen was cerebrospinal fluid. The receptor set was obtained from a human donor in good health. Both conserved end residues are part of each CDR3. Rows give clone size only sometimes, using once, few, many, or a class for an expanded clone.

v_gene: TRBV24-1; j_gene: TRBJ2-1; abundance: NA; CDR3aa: CATRSERERDEQFF
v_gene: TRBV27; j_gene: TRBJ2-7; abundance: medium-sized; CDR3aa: CASSLREVGYEQYF
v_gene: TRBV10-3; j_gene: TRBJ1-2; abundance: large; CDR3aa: CAISEGAQHNYGYTF
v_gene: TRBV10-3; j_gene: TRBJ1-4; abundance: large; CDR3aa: CAISERAENEKLFF
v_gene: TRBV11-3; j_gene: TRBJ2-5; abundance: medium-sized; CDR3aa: CASSLGTGRTQYF
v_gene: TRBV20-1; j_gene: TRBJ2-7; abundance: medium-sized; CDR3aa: CSARDTGAAYEQYF
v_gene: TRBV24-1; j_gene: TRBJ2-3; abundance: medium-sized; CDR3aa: CATSDLTGRADTQYF
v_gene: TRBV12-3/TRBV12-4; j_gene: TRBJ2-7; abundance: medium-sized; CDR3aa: CASSFGRGEQYF
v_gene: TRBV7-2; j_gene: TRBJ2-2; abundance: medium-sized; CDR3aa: CASSPYAGELFF
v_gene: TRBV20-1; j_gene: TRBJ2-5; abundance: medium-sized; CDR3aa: CRTEPGLAGQETQYF
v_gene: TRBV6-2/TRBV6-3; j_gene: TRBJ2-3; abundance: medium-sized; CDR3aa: CASRGQGLTDTQYF
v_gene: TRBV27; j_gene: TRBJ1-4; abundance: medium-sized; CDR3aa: CASTDGPNEKLFF
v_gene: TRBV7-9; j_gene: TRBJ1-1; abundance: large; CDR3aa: CASSPDRGQGTEAFF
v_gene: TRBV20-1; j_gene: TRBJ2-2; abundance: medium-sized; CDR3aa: CSARDDRGSHGELFF
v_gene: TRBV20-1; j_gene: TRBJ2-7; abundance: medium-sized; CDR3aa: CSARERESSYEQYF
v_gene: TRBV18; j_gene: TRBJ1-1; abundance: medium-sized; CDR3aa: CASSADIPNTEAFF
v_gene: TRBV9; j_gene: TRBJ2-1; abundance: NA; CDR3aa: CASSVNSGSYNEQFF
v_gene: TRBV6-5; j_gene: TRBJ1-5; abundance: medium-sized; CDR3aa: CASGRQEGQPQHF
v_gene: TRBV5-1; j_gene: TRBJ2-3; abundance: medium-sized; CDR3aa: CASSLSSPSTDTQYF
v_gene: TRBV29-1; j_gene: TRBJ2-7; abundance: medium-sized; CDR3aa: CSVAGASIEQYF